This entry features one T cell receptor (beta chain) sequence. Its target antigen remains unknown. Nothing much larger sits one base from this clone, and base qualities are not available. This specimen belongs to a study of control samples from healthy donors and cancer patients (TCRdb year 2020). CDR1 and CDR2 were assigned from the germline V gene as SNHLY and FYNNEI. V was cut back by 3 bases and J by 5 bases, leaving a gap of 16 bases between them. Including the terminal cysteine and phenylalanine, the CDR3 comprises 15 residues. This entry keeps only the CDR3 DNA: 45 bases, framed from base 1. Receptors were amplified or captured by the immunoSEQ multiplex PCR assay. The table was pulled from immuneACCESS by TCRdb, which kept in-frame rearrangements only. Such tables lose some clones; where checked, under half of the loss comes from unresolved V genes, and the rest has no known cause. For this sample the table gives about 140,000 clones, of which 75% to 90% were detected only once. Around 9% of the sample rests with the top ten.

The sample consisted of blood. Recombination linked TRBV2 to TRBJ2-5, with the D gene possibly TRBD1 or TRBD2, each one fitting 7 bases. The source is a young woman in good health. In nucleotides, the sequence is TGTGCCAGCAGTGACGTCGGCAGGGGGGGTGAGACCCAGTACTTC. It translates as CASSDVGRGGETQYF. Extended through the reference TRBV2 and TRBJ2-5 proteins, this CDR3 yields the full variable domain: EPEVTQTPSHQVTQMGQEVILRCVPISNHLYFYWYRQILGQKVEFLVSFYNNEISEKSEIFDDQFSVERPDGSNFTLKIRSTKLEDSAMYFCASSDVGRGGETQYFGPGTRLLVL.